These 20 T cell receptor beta chains were sequenced from one sample in a study of T-cell memory formation after mild COVID-19. TCRdb re-derived calls from the 5' RACE reads in MiXCR, one entry per CDR3 protein. This table has 110,000 or so distinct CDR3 sequences, 22% appearing once. Specimen: PBMCs or a T cell subset sorted from them (not recorded which). The receptor source for this set is a man aged 18 to 30 who had mild COVID-19 (a few samples of this study predate the infection). Cell type and time point are not known.

This clonotype has only a few counts. J is TRBJ2-5 and V is TRBV7-9; the D gene is possibly TRBD2 (5 bases). The germline V gene has CDR1 SEHNR and CDR2 FQNEAQ (reference sequence). Deletions cut 5 bases from V and 5 bases from J, with 30 bases between. This CDR3 spans 19 amino acids. CDR3 sequence reads: CASSRSTKEPGSTGETQYF. Written as DNA, the CDR3 is TGTGCCAGCAGCCGAAGTACGAAAGAACCGGGATCTACCGGGGAGACCCAGTACTTC.

This clonotype has more than one count but fewer than ten. V gene TRBV9 combines with J gene TRBJ1-1; D is unclear. Germline loops: CDR1 SGDLS, CDR2 YYNGEE. The CDR3 sequence is 13 residues long. Trimming stripped 3 bases from V and 1 base from J, with 7 bases between. CDR3 region: CASSESPNTEAFF. In nucleotides, the CDR3 is TGTGCCAGCAGCGAAAGCCCGAACACTGAAGCTTTCTTT.

The chain employs TRBV5-6 and TRBJ2-3, with 10 bases lining up with TRBD2. J lost 4 bases, V lost 8 bases, and 4 bases had no gene match. Germline values: CDR1 SGHDT, CDR2 YYEEEE. The CDR3 length is 13 residues. CDR3 amino acids: CASTSGVADTQYF. The CDR3 DNA reads TGTGCCAGTACTAGCGGGGTAGCAGATACGCAGTATTTT.

Worth noting for this clonotype: An end of the junction does not agree with germline; a read error may underlie this. V usage is TRBV7-7 and J usage is TRBJ2-5; D is ambiguous. The CDR3 sequence is 13 residues long. In germline, CDR1 is SSHAT, CDR2 FNYEAQ (reference sequence). This chain's CDR3 is CASSLRTQETQYF. CDR3 DNA sequence: TGTGCTAGCAGCTTAAGGACCCAGGAGACCCAGTACTTC.

This clonotype has a handful of counts. The J gene is TRBJ2-2, the V gene TRBV12-3 or TRBV12-4; 9 bases are shared with TRBD2. The CDR3 has 15 residues. V gave up 5 bases and J gave up 4 bases; unmatched junction bases: 5. CDR3 protein: CASSPSGGRTGELFF. CDR3 DNA: TGTGCCAGCAGTCCCAGCGGGGGGCGCACCGGGGAGCTGTTTTTT.

This clonotype was seen at least ten times. CDR3 residues: CASSPSSYEQYF. CDR3 nucleotides: TGTGCCAGCAGCCCGAGCTCCTACGAGCAGTACTTC. This chain links TRBV7-6 with TRBJ2-7; D unresolved. Germline V gene lookup returns CDR1 SGHVS and CDR2 FNYEAQ. The ends were cut back, 5 bases at V and 0 bases at J, with 5 bases in the middle. The CDR3 runs to 12 residues.

This chain uses TRBV7-3 with TRBJ2-2, with TRBD2 matching over 7 bases. Germline V lookup: CDR1 SGHTA, CDR2 FQGTGA. The CDR3 loop spans 15 amino acids. The ends lost 6 bases at V and 3 bases at J; junction bases unmatched: 7. The CDR3 loop is CASRLSGADTGELFF. The DNA for the CDR3 is TGTGCCAGCAGACTCAGCGGGGCTGACACCGGGGAGCTGTTTTTT.

The J gene is TRBJ1-6, the V gene TRBV2; D remains unclear. The V gene lost 1 base and the J gene lost 5 bases, with 12 bases spanning the gap. Per germline, CDR1 SNHLY and CDR2 FYNNEI. The CDR3 contains 16 residues. CDR3 residues: CASSEESRTDNSPLHF. The CDR3 DNA reads TGTGCCAGCAGTGAAGAGAGTCGGACCGATAATTCACCCCTCCACTTT.

This clonotype was seen many times. The CDR3 is CSARTTLGTGELFF. CDR3 DNA: TGCAGTGCTAGAACTACGCTAGGGACCGGGGAGCTGTTTTTT. The gene calls are TRBV20-1 and TRBJ2-2; D is unclear. This CDR3 contains 14 residues. Trimming took 2 bases from V and 5 from J, leaving 12 bases between them. Germline V gives CDR1 DFQATT, CDR2 SNEGSKA (reference sequence).

This clonotype was observed a few times. The chain links TRBV4-1 to TRBJ2-5, with 11 bases lining up with TRBD2. This CDR3 has 14 amino acids. The germline CDR1 and CDR2 sequences are MGHRA and YSYEKL. V lost 4 bases and J lost 4; bases outside the gene matches: 2. The CDR3 region is CASSLTSGGETQYF. The CDR3 coding sequence is TGCGCCAGCAGCCTCACTAGCGGGGGAGAGACCCAGTACTTC.

The chain links TRBV6-2 or TRBV6-3 to TRBJ2-7; D might be TRBD2 (5 bases). Trimming shortened V by 7 bases and J by 4 bases, and 17 bases separated the two germline ends. Germline assignment: CDR1 MNHEY and CDR2 SVGEGT. This CDR3 is built from 14 residues. The CDR3 nucleotides read TGTGCCAGCATCCCAGAGGGTCCCCTTTACGAGCAGTACTTC. It codes for CASIPEGPLYEQYF.

The rearrangement links TRBV29-1 to TRBJ2-5, with unresolved D. The length of the CDR3 is 12 residues. Per the germline V gene, CDR1 is SQVTM and CDR2 is ANQGSEA. V gave up 3 bases and J gave up 2 bases, with 7 bases separating them. CDR3 bases: TGCAGCGTTGAGGTGTTGCAAGAGACCCAGTACTTC. Translating gives CSVEVLQETQYF.

The table lists this clonotype with a few counts. V is TRBV7-9 and J is TRBJ2-7, with 7 bases aligning to TRBD1. CDR3 length: 13 residues. Germline CDR1 reads SEHNR; CDR2 reads FQNEAQ (reference sequence). Trimming removed 4 bases from V and 3 bases from J; junction bases left unmatched: 3. The CDR3 region is CASSSRDSYEQYF. CDR3 in DNA: TGTGCCAGCAGCTCCCGGGACAGCTACGAGCAGTACTTC.

In this sample, this clonotype turned up a few times. J is TRBJ1-2 and V is TRBV7-2, with D possibly being TRBD1 (6 bases). V lost 5 bases and J 8 bases, leaving 21 bases between the germline ends. Germline loops: CDR1 SGHTA, CDR2 FQGNSA. This CDR3 contains 15 residues. The CDR3 DNA reads TGTGCCAGCAGCCCTTTAGGGGGGACGCCTTGGGGCTACACCTTC. Its protein is CASSPLGGTPWGYTF.

This clonotype appeared a few times. This rearrangement joins TRBV27 to TRBJ2-1; D is unresolved. Deletions cut 3 bases from V and 7 bases from J, with 10 bases between. Per the germline V gene, CDR1 is MNHEY and CDR2 is SMNVEV (reference sequence). The CDR3 loop spans 13 amino acids. CDR3 coding DNA: TGTGCCAGCAGTTTGTCCGAGGTAAATGAGCAGTTCTTC. The encoded protein is CASSLSEVNEQFF.

This chain joins TRBV7-2 and TRBJ1-2; tentatively, D is TRBD1 (6 bases). Germline CDR1 SGHTA, CDR2 FQGNSA. Trimming stripped 1 base from V and 4 bases from J, with 19 bases between. The CDR3 extends over 17 amino acids. CDR3 amino acids: CASSLDFPGAGFYGYTF. CDR3 coding DNA: TGTGCCAGCAGCTTAGATTTTCCAGGGGCGGGTTTCTATGGCTACACCTTC. Variable domain in full (rest from reference TRBV7-2 and TRBJ1-2): GAGVSQSPSNKVTEKGKDVELRCDPISGHTALYWYRQSLGQGLEFLIYFQGNSAPDKSGLPSDRFSAERTGGSVSTLTIQRTQQEDSAVYLCASSLDFPGAGFYGYTFGSGTRLTVV.

The table lists this clonotype with many counts. The J gene is TRBJ2-7, the V gene TRBV9; 7 positions agree with TRBD1. The J segment lost 3 bases and the V segment lost 8 bases, leaving 14 bases of the junction unmatched. The germline V gene has CDR1 SGDLS and CDR2 YYNGEE. This CDR3 has 15 residues. DNA of the CDR3: TGTGCCAGGGAAGGGGACAGCTATGGATACTACGAGCAGTACTTC. It yields the protein CAREGDSYGYYEQYF.

CDR3: CASSVDLGDEQFF. CDR3 coding DNA: TGTGCCAGCAGCGTAGATTTAGGGGATGAGCAGTTCTTC. V is TRBV9 and J is TRBJ2-1; tentatively, D is TRBD1 (5 bases). V dropped 0 bases and J dropped 8 bases, with 9 bases sitting between them. The CDR3 covers 13 residues. The germline V gene has CDR1 SGDLS and CDR2 YYNGEE.

This clonotype was found a few times. CDR3 sequence: CASSPGVRGEQYV. For the CDR3, the DNA is TGTGCCAGCAGCCCGGGAGTCCGAGGGGAGCAGTACGTC. The V call is TRBV6-5, the J call TRBJ2-7; tentatively, D is TRBD2 (6 bases). The CDR3 consists of 13 residues. Per the germline V gene, CDR1 is MNHEY and CDR2 is SVGAGI. Trimming shortened V by 6 bases and J by 7 bases, and 16 bases separated the two germline ends.

The chain links TRBV20-1 to TRBJ2-7; 8 bases agree with TRBD1. V dropped 0 bases and J dropped 0; count of bases not matched to a gene: 4. There are 15 residues in the CDR3. From germline, CDR1 is DFQATT and CDR2 SNEGSKA (reference sequence). In DNA, the CDR3 is TGCAGTGCTAGAGATTCAGGGGGCAGCTCCTACGAGCAGTACTTC. It yields the protein CSARDSGGSSYEQYF.